The 19 T cell receptor beta chains reported below all come from one sample, sequenced in a study of tumor-infiltrating lymphocytes in oesophageal squamous cell carcinoma. Via MiXCR, TCRdb re-called the PCR reads, giving one row per CDR3 protein. The sample gives more than 9,500 distinct CDR3 sequences, roughly 54% of which show up once; around 23% is in the top ten. Sequencing was carried out using esophageal tumor tissue. The receptors derive from a male donor with esophageal squamous cell carcinoma.

This clonotype was seen a handful of times. This chain uses TRBV7-3 with TRBJ2-1; maybe TRBD1 (5 bases). V dropped 5 bases and J dropped 9 bases, with 14 bases sitting between them. This CDR3 comprises 13 residues. Germline loops: CDR1 SGHTA, CDR2 FQGTGA. The CDR3 DNA reads as TGTGCCAGCAGCGTCGACAGAGAACGTGAGCAGTTCTTC. It translates to CASSVDREREQFF.

The genes are TRBV7-2 and TRBJ2-1, with D possibly called TRBD1 or TRBD2 (5 bases each). From germline, CDR1 is SGHTA and CDR2 FQGNSA. The V end lost 1 base, the J end lost 2 bases, and 12 bases lay between the germline ends. The CDR3 loop spans 16 amino acids. The CDR3 reads CASSLGGVVAYNEQFF. The CDR3 DNA sequence: TGTGCCAGCAGCTTAGGAGGGGTAGTGGCCTACAATGAGCAGTTCTTC.

This clonotype is large (0.1 to 1%) within its sample. CDR3 bases: TGTGCCAGCAGCTTAAGCAGGGAGCAGTACTTC. Its protein is CASSLSREQYF. V gene TRBV7-2 combines with J gene TRBJ2-7; D not resolved. The CDR3 is made up of 11 amino acids. Germline V lookup: CDR1 SGHTA, CDR2 FQGNSA. Trimming pared 2 bases from V and 7 bases from J, leaving 6 bases between.

This rearrangement joins TRBV28 to TRBJ2-4; the D is unclear. The J call may be incorrect, as the DNA end agrees better with TRBJ2-1. Germline CDR1 is MDHEN and CDR2 is SYDVKM. The CDR3 has 17 residues. The CDR3 DNA reads as TGTGCCAGCAACGTTTTGGGTTTAAGCGAACTCCCCAATGAGCAGTTCTTC. Translating it yields CASNVLGLSELPNEQFF.

This clonotype is a singleton in its sample. The chain uses TRBV20-1 and TRBJ2-5, with 8 bases fitting TRBD2. The assigned J gene may be wrong: the sequence end matches TRBJ2-7 better. In germline, CDR1 is DFQATT, CDR2 SNEGSKA (reference sequence). The CDR3 length is 17 residues. CDR3 region: CSARDSGWAGGQYEQYF. The CDR3, as DNA: TGCAGTGCTAGAGATTCCGGGTGGGCGGGAGGACAGTACGAGCAGTACTTC.

On this clonotype: Because the CDR3 is missing its conserved closing phenylalanine or tryptophan, this is likely a read error. Because the CDR3's place on the DNA is in doubt, the DNA is left out and the CDR3 is given as listed by TCRdb. The chain has TRBV12-3 or TRBV12-4 and TRBJ2-6; the D call in the table, TRBD2, was not verified against the DNA. Termini included, the CDR3 measures 15 amino acids. The CDR3: CASSLAVRREQFFGA.

The V gene is TRBV28, the J gene TRBJ2-4, with 7 bases aligning to TRBD1. Trimming at V came to 5 bases and at J to 3 bases, leaving 4 bases not matched to a gene. CDR3 length: 14 residues. Germline CDR1 reads MDHEN; CDR2 reads SYDVKM. Written as DNA, the CDR3 is TGTGCCAGCAGTCGACAGGGCGGCAAAAACATTCAGTACTTC. It yields the protein CASSRQGGKNIQYF.

The chain couples TRBV7-2 to TRBJ2-2, with 12 bases aligning to TRBD1. CDR1 is SGHTA, CDR2 FQGNSA, per germline. V trimming: 4 bases; J trimming: 8 bases; junction bases outside the gene matches: 2. This CDR3 contains 14 residues. The CDR3 loop is CASSWGQGAGELFF. CDR3 nucleotide sequence: TGTGCCAGCAGCTGGGGACAGGGGGCGGGGGAGCTGTTTTTT.

The CDR3 DNA sequence: TGCGCCAGCAGTGAGTCGGACAGGGCAACACAGTTCTTC. Amino acid sequence: CASSESDRATQFF. The gene calls are TRBV10-2 and TRBJ2-1, with 8 bases identical to TRBD1. Germline trimming cut 0 bases from V and 13 bases from J; bases unmatched to any gene: 5. The germline V gene has CDR1 WSHSY and CDR2 SAAADI. The CDR3 has 13 residues.

This clonotype was counted many times. V and J are TRBV6-2 or TRBV6-3 and TRBJ2-1; no definite D call. This CDR3 is built from 14 residues. The ends were cut back, 0 bases at V and 7 bases at J, with 10 bases in the middle. The germline gives CDR1 MNHEY, CDR2 SVGEGT. CDR3: CASSYSLRSNEQFF. CDR3 coding DNA: TGTGCCAGCAGTTACTCGCTGAGGAGTAATGAGCAGTTCTTC.

This clonotype ranks as medium-sized. The V call is TRBV6-1, the J call TRBJ2-1, with 7 nucleotides matching TRBD2. Germline CDR1 reads MNHNS; CDR2 reads SASEGT. The CDR3 has 15 residues. Trimming cost V 6 bases and J 3 bases; bases outside gene matches: 8. The CDR3 coding sequence is TGTGCCAGCAGAGGACTAGTCCCTCTCTACAATGAGCAGTTCTTC. This codes for CASRGLVPLYNEQFF.

The CDR3 nucleotides read TGTGCCAGCAGCCCCCGCGGGGGAATGAATGAGCAGTACTTC. It encodes CASSPRGGMNEQYF. The chain employs TRBV7-2 and TRBJ2-5, with 7 bases lining up with TRBD2. CDR1 SGHTA and CDR2 FQGNSA come from the germline V gene. J was trimmed by 11 bases and V by 5 bases; bases with no gene match: 14. CDR3 length: 14 amino acids.

This clonotype was counted only a few times. The rearrangement uses TRBV7-2 and TRBJ2-6; tentative D call: TRBD1 (5 bases). There are 14 residues in the CDR3. V lost 3 bases to trimming and J lost 2 bases, with 5 bases between them. CDR1 and CDR2 from the germline V gene are SGHTA and FQGNSA. The CDR3 bases are TGTGCCAGCAGCTTGACAGCTGGGGCCAACGTCCTGACTTTC. The encoded protein is CASSLTAGANVLTF.

This chain links TRBV27 with TRBJ2-7, with D unclear. With 6 bases removed from V and 7 bases from J, the gap between germline ends came to 19 bases. The germline V gene encodes CDR1 MNHEY and CDR2 SMNVEV (reference sequence). This CDR3 has 14 amino acids. The CDR3 loop reads CASSSGGSYNEQYF. The CDR3 nucleotides read TGTGCCAGCAGCTCGGGTGGATCCTACAATGAGCAGTACTTC.

This clonotype has only one observation. The chain joins TRBV7-6 to TRBJ2-7; tentative D call: TRBD1 (5 bases). This CDR3 spans 13 amino acids. Germline CDR1 reads SGHVS; CDR2 reads FNYEAQ. The V end lost 5 bases, the J end lost 2 bases, and 10 bases lay between the germline ends. CDR3 sequence reads: CASSPTDPYEQYF. In DNA form, the CDR3 reads TGTGCCAGCAGCCCGACAGACCCCTACGAGCAGTACTTC. Filled out from reference TRBV7-6 and TRBJ2-7, the complete variable domain reads GAGVSQSPRYKVTKRGQDVALRCDPISGHVSLYWYRQALGQGPEFLTYFNYEAQQDKSGLPNDRFSAERPEGSISTLTIQRTEQRDSAMYRCASSPTDPYEQYFGPGTRLTVT.

CDR3 coding DNA: TGCGCCAGCAGCTTGGGCTATGGCTACACCTTC. Residues: CASSLGYGYTF. V usage is TRBV5-1 and J usage is TRBJ1-2, with D hard to call. Per germline, CDR1 SGHRS and CDR2 YFSETQ. CDR3 length: 11 residues. V was pared by 0 bases and J by 4 bases, with 1 base between.

The chain has TRBV28 and TRBJ2-5; D is unresolved. Near its end, the DNA agrees better with TRBJ2-7, so the J call may be wrong. The CDR3 extends over 13 amino acids. Germline CDR1 is MDHEN and CDR2 is SYDVKM. CDR3 nucleotide sequence: TGTGCCAGCAGTTTTGGTCAAAGTTACGAGCAGTACTTC. Translation gives CASSFGQSYEQYF.

This clonotype was seen a handful of times. V is TRBV5-8 and J is TRBJ2-5; 7 bases are a match to TRBD2. The CDR3 consists of 16 residues. Germline CDR1 SGHTS, CDR2 YDEGEE. V lost 2 bases to trimming and J lost 2 bases; unmatched junction nucleotides: 9. The CDR3 DNA is TGTGCCAGCAGCTTAGGGAGTAGCGGGTCTCAAGAGACCCAGTACTTC. Amino acids: CASSLGSSGSQETQYF.

The gene calls are TRBV27 and TRBJ2-1; no firm D call. CDR1 and CDR2 (germline): MNHEY, SMNVEV (reference sequence). The V end lost 5 bases, the J end lost 7 bases, and 15 bases lay between the germline ends. This CDR3 has 14 amino acids. CDR3 nucleotides: TGTGCCAGCAGTCGTCTCACCCTAGAGAATGAGCAGTTCTTC. Protein: CASSRLTLENEQFF.